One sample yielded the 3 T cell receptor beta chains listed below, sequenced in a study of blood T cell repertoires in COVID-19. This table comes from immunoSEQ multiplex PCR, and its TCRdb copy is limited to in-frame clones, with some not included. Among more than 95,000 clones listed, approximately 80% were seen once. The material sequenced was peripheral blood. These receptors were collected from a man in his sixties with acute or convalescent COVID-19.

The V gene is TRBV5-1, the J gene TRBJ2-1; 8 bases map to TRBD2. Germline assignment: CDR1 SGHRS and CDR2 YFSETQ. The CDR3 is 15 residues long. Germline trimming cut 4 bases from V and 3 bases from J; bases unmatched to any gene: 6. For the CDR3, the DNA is TGCGCCAGCAGCCGCCGGGGGGGAAACTACAATGAGCAGTTCTTC. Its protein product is CASSRRGGNYNEQFF.

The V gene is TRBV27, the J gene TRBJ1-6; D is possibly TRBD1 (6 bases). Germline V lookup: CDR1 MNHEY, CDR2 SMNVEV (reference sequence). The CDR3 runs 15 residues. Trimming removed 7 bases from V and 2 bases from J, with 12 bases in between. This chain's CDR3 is CASTAGAPYNSPLHF. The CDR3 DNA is TGTGCCAGCACAGCAGGGGCGCCCTATAATTCACCCCTCCACTTT.

The CDR3 region has the DNA TGCAGTGCTAGTTCCGGGGGGGGTACTCAGCCCCAGCATTTT. Protein sequence: CSASSGGGTQPQHF. The chain uses TRBV20-1 and TRBJ1-5; weak D call: TRBD1 (5 bases). V dropped 3 bases and J dropped 6 bases, with 15 bases sitting between them. Germline-derived CDR1 and CDR2 are DFQATT and SNEGSKA (reference sequence). This CDR3 has 14 amino acids.